This note documents a single T cell receptor beta chain sequence. Its target is not known. The data were taken from a study of shared clonotypes between healthy human individuals. Sequenced by immunoSEQ multiplex PCR; TCRdb stores in-frame clones only, minus some. The data contain some 1,600,000 clones, about 98% of them seen just once; the ten biggest clones take up around 0.45%. Nashville, Tennessee was home to all donors, each a Caucasian adult. A CD45RA-negative memory subset and a CD45RA+ naive subset were separated from the CD4+ cells. The study's findings and limits: Sequencing depth was a factor that was expected to affect clonotype sharing among donors. Shared clonotypes across all four donors exceeded non-shared ones in generation probability.

Germline CDR1 is SGHKS and CDR2 is YYEKEE (reference sequence). The germline V and J ends were trimmed by 0 bases and 5 bases, with 11 bases remaining between them. The CDR3 totals 15 residues. The sequenced sample consisted of naive CD4+ T cells sorted from blood. Indicated subset: CD45RA+ positively selected. The origin of this receptor is a young man in good health. The J gene is TRBJ1-4, the V gene TRBV5-5; D is unresolved. Here the CDR3 reads CASSLVGSPNEKLFF. CDR3 nucleotide sequence: TGTGCCAGCAGCTTGGTTGGGTCGCCGAATGAAAAACTGTTTTTT.